This T cell receptor (beta chain) was observed in a study of shared clonotypes between healthy human individuals. Overall study results and limits: Rarefaction showed sorted-subset sequencing was incomplete despite large depth. Sharing across four donors was highest in naive CD4 (around 5%) and lowest in memory CD8 (roughly 0.4%).

Assay execution proceeded at the deep level. Across several immunoSEQ plates, the genomic DNA of each subset was split evenly. The method was immunoSEQ multiplex PCR; TCRdb's version includes in-frame clones alone and lacks a portion of them. The profile shows a few million clones, around nine tenths of them singletons. In regard to this clone: No antigen is known for it.

The CDR3 is 15 residues long. V lost 5 bases and J lost 2, with 17 bases in between. Germline CDR1 SGHNT, CDR2 YYREEE (reference sequence). Material for sequencing was naive CD4+ T cells sorted from blood. Subset of the sample: CD45RA+ positively selected. The source of this sequence is a man younger than 35 in good health. The chain couples TRBV5-4 to TRBJ2-7, with D maybe TRBD2 (5 bases). The CDR3 protein is CASSSTGRVAYEQYF. CDR3 in DNA: TGTGCCAGCAGTTCCACCGGGCGGGTTGCCTACGAGCAGTACTTC.